Following are 20 T cell receptor beta chains from one sample sequenced in a study of T cells in Graves' hyperthyroidism and ophthalmopathy. TCR beta CDR3 sequences were amplified from RNA transcripts. The HTBI set primed first-round TCR CDR3 RT-PCR. TCRdb independently ran MiXCR on the multiplex PCR reads; one entry per CDR3 protein. The sample has hundreds of thousands of distinct CDR3 sequences, approximately 15% seen once. The material sequenced was blood. Receptors were obtained from a woman in her twenties or thirties with Graves' hyperthyroidism that later progressed to Graves' ophthalmopathy.

This clonotype was seen at least ten times. The V and J genes are TRBV10-2 and TRBJ2-2; possibly TRBD1 or TRBD2 for D (5 bases each). Trimming cost V 3 bases and J 5 bases, with 10 bases left between them. In germline, CDR1 is WSHSY, CDR2 SAAADI. The CDR3 consists of 14 residues. The CDR3 protein is CASSEGTGTGELFF. Here the CDR3 DNA reads TGCGCCAGCAGTGAAGGGACCGGGACCGGGGAGCTGTTTTTT.

Ten or more counts support this clonotype. The V gene is TRBV29-1, the J gene TRBJ2-1; 7 bases map to TRBD2. Germline values: CDR1 SQVTM, CDR2 ANQGSEA. V trimming: 3 bases; J trimming: 4 bases; junction bases outside the gene matches: 9. This CDR3 is 15 amino acids long. The CDR3 DNA reads as TGCAGCGTTGAGGGTAGCGGGCTCAATTACAATGAGCAGTTCTTC. Its protein is CSVEGSGLNYNEQFF.

This clonotype was seen many times. This sequence joins TRBV15 and TRBJ2-3, with D perhaps TRBD1 or TRBD2 (5 bases each). The CDR3 spans 14 residues. Germline V gene lookup returns CDR1 LNHNV and CDR2 YYDKDF (reference sequence). Between the trimmed V and J ends, which lost 3 bases and 2 bases, there was a span of 9 bases. Written as DNA, the CDR3 is TGTGCCACCAGCAGGAGGGGACCCACAGATACGCAGTATTTT. This gives the protein CATSRRGPTDTQYF.

Many counts were recorded for this clonotype. V usage is TRBV7-9 and J usage is TRBJ1-1; 9 bases align to TRBD1. Germline V CDR1 and CDR2: SEHNR, FQNEAQ (reference sequence). V shed 5 bases and J 0 bases; nucleotides not matched to a gene: 10. The CDR3 totals 17 residues. The CDR3 coding sequence is TGTGCCAGCAGCCATGACAGGGGGACCCTTGTGAACACTGAAGCTTTCTTT. Its protein is CASSHDRGTLVNTEAFF.

In this sample, this clonotype turned up many times. The chain uses TRBV20-1 and TRBJ1-5, with D possibly being TRBD1 (6 bases). The CDR3 runs to 15 residues. V lost 1 base to trimming and J lost 5 bases, with 15 bases between them. Germline V gene sequence: CDR1 DFQATT, CDR2 SNEGSKA (reference sequence). CDR3 in amino acids: CSARVWGGGYQPQHF. As DNA, the CDR3 is TGCAGTGCTAGAGTATGGGGGGGCGGGTATCAGCCCCAGCATTTT.

This clonotype was found a few times. This rearrangement joins TRBV27 to TRBJ1-2; tentatively, D is TRBD1 (5 bases). Germline V gene lookup returns CDR1 MNHEY and CDR2 SMNVEV (reference sequence). CDR3 size: 12 residues. The ends were cut back, 6 bases at V and 5 bases at J, with 10 bases in the middle. The CDR3 loop reads CASSQGWYGYTF. The CDR3 coding sequence is TGTGCCAGCAGCCAGGGATGGTATGGCTACACCTTC.

V and J are TRBV7-9 and TRBJ2-3; weak D call: TRBD1 (5 bases). Germline V lookup: CDR1 SEHNR, CDR2 FQNEAQ (reference sequence). The CDR3 runs to 14 residues. Trimming took off 2 bases at V and 8 bases at J, with 14 bases between the two ends. The CDR3 region has the DNA TGTGCCAGCAGCTTAAACGGGCTTGGGGCTACGCAGTATTTT. It is translated as CASSLNGLGATQYF.

This clonotype has a count of ten or more. The chain joins TRBV2 to TRBJ2-7, with 7 nucleotides matching TRBD2. This CDR3 comprises 13 residues. The germline V gene has CDR1 SNHLY and CDR2 FYNNEI. The ends lost 7 bases at V and 2 bases at J; junction bases unmatched: 5. The CDR3 here is CASTGGSTYEQYF. CDR3 DNA sequence: TGTGCCAGCACGGGGGGATCAACCTACGAGCAGTACTTC.

This clonotype was counted many times. This chain joins TRBV15 and TRBJ1-3; D call uncertain. This CDR3 is 18 amino acids long. V was pared by 1 base and J by 4 bases, with 20 bases between. Germline CDR1 LNHNV, CDR2 YYDKDF (reference sequence). CDR3: CATSRGPLPGSSGNTIYF. The CDR3 nucleotides read TGTGCCACCAGCAGAGGCCCTCTCCCGGGGTCGTCAGGAAACACCATATATTTT.

At least ten counts were recorded for this clonotype. The rearrangement joins TRBV7-9 to TRBJ1-1; no reliable D call. Germline V CDR1 and CDR2: SEHNR, FQNEAQ (reference sequence). Trimming took off 1 base at V and 0 bases at J, with 9 bases between the two ends. This CDR3 is built from 15 residues. CDR3 coding DNA: TGTGCCAGCAGCTTAGGTGGTCACTTGAACACTGAAGCTTTCTTT. Translation: CASSLGGHLNTEAFF.

This clonotype was detected many times. The chain combines TRBV11-3 with TRBJ2-2; D is unclear. CDR3 length: 16 amino acids. CDR1 SGHNT and CDR2 YENEEA come from the germline V gene. V lost 5 bases and J lost 0, with 13 bases in between. In DNA form, the CDR3 reads TGTGCCAGCAGCCCTCGCGATGAGGCGAACACCGGGGAGCTGTTTTTT. Translation gives CASSPRDEANTGELFF.

This clonotype was recorded many times. The chain couples TRBV27 to TRBJ2-7; 8 nucleotides line up with TRBD2. CDR3 size: 14 residues. V lost 7 bases, J lost 2 bases, and 7 bases stayed unmatched. Germline CDR1 MNHEY, CDR2 SMNVEV (reference sequence). Written as DNA, the CDR3 is TGTGCCAGCACCGAAAGGGGACTAGCCTACGAGCAGTACTTC. Translation: CASTERGLAYEQYF.

This clonotype was observed a handful of times. This chain links TRBV15 with TRBJ2-5; 7 bases match TRBD2. After removal of 1 base from V and 3 bases from J, the junction contained 5 bases not matched to a gene. The CDR3 spans 15 residues. CDR1 LNHNV and CDR2 YYDKDF come from the germline V gene (reference sequence). The DNA of the CDR3 is TGTGCCACCAGCAGAGGAGGTGGGACTAAAGAGACCCAGTACTTC. It yields the protein CATSRGGGTKETQYF. Drawing the rest from reference TRBV15 and TRBJ2-5, the complete variable domain is DAMVIQNPRYQVTQFGKPVTLSCSQTLNHNVMYWYQQKSSQAPKLLFHYYDKDFNNEADTPDNFQSRRPNTSFCFLDIRSPGLGDTAMYLCATSRGGGTKETQYFGPGTRLLVL.

This clonotype came up many times. This chain links TRBV2 with TRBJ2-5; the D gene is possibly TRBD1 (6 bases). V was shortened by 1 base and J by 4 bases, with 13 bases between the two germline ends. Germline CDR1 is SNHLY and CDR2 is FYNNEI. The CDR3 consists of 15 residues. In DNA, the CDR3 is TGTGCCAGCAGTGAAGACAGGGTTATTGGAGAGACCCAGTACTTC. This codes for CASSEDRVIGETQYF.

The table lists this clonotype with many counts. The V gene is TRBV13, the J gene TRBJ2-7, with D perhaps matching TRBD1 or TRBD2 (5 bases each). Looked up from germline, CDR1 is PRHDT and CDR2 is FYEKMQ (reference sequence). V lost 2 bases, J lost 3 bases, and 11 bases lay in between. CDR3 size: 14 residues. The CDR3 loop reads CASSLRDGRYEQYF. The CDR3 bases are TGTGCCAGCAGCTTAAGGGACGGACGCTACGAGCAGTACTTC.

This clonotype was detected ten times or more. This chain connects TRBV7-2 to TRBJ2-5, with D possibly being TRBD1 (8 bases). Germline CDR1 is SGHTA and CDR2 is FQGNSA. The CDR3 is made up of 15 amino acids. V lost 2 bases and J 4 bases, leaving 14 bases between the germline ends. CDR3 sequence: CASSLLQGEGETQYF. The CDR3 coding sequence is TGTGCCAGCAGCTTATTACAGGGGGAGGGAGAGACCCAGTACTTC. The full variable domain, in which reference TRBV7-2 and TRBJ2-5 provide the parts outside the CDR3, is GAGVSQSPSNKVTEKGKDVELRCDPISGHTALYWYRQSLGQGLEFLIYFQGNSAPDKSGLPSDRFSAERTGGSVSTLTIQRTQQEDSAVYLCASSLLQGEGETQYFGPGTRLLVL.

This clonotype was counted at least ten times. J is TRBJ2-7 and V is TRBV28; TRBD2 aligns across 11 bases. V shed 6 bases and J 3 bases; nucleotides not matched to a gene: 4. In germline, CDR1 is MDHEN, CDR2 SYDVKM. CDR3 length: 14 amino acids. CDR3 DNA sequence: TGTGCCAGCAGGACTAGCGGGGACAGCTACGAGCAGTACTTC. As protein: CASRTSGDSYEQYF.

The CDR3 region has the DNA TGTGCCAGCTCACCACTGGGGGAGGGGAAGCAAGAGACCCAGTACTTC. Translating it yields CASSPLGEGKQETQYF. The chain employs TRBV18 and TRBJ2-5; 7 nucleotides align to TRBD2. With 1 base clipped from V and 2 bases from J, the junction kept 7 bases outside the gene matches. Germline V gene lookup returns CDR1 KGHSH and CDR2 LQKENI. This CDR3 region has 16 residues.

This clonotype has just a few counts. V is TRBV5-8 and J is TRBJ2-5; 7 nucleotides line up with TRBD1. Per the germline V gene, CDR1 is SGHTS and CDR2 is YDEGEE. This CDR3 has 13 amino acids. V lost 4 bases, J lost 3 bases, and 3 bases stayed unmatched. The CDR3 is CASSEGTEETQYF. The DNA for the CDR3 is TGTGCCAGCAGCGAGGGGACAGAAGAGACCCAGTACTTC.

The chain couples TRBV6-2 or TRBV6-3 to TRBJ2-1, with 8 positions matching TRBD2. The CDR3 consists of 15 residues. The V gene's germline CDR1 is MNHEY and CDR2 SVGEGT. V gave up 6 bases and J gave up 2 bases; unmatched junction bases: 6. This CDR3 is CASSKLAATYNEQFF. The CDR3 nucleotides read TGTGCCAGCAGCAAACTAGCGGCTACCTACAATGAGCAGTTCTTC.